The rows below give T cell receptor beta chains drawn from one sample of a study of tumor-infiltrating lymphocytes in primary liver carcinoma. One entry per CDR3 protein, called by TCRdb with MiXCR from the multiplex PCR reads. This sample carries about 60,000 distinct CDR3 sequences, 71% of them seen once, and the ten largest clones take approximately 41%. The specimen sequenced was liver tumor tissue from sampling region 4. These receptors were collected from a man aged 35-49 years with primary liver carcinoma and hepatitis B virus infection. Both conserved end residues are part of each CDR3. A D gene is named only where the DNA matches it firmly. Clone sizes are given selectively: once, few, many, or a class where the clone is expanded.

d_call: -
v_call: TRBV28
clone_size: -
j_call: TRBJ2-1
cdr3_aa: CASTPRPAGIGYNEQFF
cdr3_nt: TGTGCCAGCACACCCAGACCGGCCGGAATTGGCTACAATGAGCAGTTCTTC

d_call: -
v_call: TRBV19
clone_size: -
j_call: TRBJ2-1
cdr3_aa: CATTSSGTPYNEQFF
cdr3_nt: TGTGCCACCACATCGTCGGGGACCCCCTACAATGAGCAGTTCTTC

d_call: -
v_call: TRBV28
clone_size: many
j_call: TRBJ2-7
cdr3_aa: CASFPRQGGPYEQYF
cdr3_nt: TGTGCCAGCTTTCCCCGACAGGGAGGACCCTACGAGCAGTACTTC

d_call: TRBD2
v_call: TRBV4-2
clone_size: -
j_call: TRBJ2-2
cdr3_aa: CVSKGTSGTIGEPFF
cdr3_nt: TGTGTCAGCAAAGGGACTAGCGGGACCATCGGGGAGCCGTTTTTT

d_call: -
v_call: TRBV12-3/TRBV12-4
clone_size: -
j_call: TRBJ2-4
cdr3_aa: CASSVGGLVKNIQNF
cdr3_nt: TGTGCCAGCAGTGTTGGGGGGCTAGTCAAAAACATTCAGAACTTC

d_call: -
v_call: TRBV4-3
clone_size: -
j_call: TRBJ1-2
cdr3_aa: CANNQAGAGRNYGYTF
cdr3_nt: TGCGCCAACAACCAGGCAGGGGCAGGGAGGAACTATGGCTACACCTTC

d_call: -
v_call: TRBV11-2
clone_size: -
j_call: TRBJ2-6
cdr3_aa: CTTQRPRSLANVLTF
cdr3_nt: TGTACCACCCAGCGGCCGCGCTCTCTGGCCAACGTCCTGACTTTC

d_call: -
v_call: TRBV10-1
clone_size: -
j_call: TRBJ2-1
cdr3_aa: CTSSESAPVEQFF
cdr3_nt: TGCACCAGCAGTGAGTCGGCTCCCGTCGAGCAGTTCTTC

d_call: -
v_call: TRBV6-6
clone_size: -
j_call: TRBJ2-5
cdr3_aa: CASSPTPGSVTPETQYF
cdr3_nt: TGTGCCAGCAGTCCTACCCCGGGCTCGGTGACCCCAGAGACTCAGTACTTC

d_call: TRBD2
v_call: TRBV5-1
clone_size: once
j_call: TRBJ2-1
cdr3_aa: CASNARLAGNNEQFF
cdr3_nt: TGCGCCAGCAACGCGCGACTAGCGGGGAACAATGAGCAGTTCTTC

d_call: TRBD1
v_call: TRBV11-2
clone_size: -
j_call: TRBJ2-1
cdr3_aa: CASSPIGTGGLETQFF
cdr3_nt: TGTGCCAGTAGCCCCATCGGGACAGGGGGCCTAGAGACCCAGTTCTTC

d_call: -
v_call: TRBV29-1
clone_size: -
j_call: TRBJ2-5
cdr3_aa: CSVGPQGTQYF
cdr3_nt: TGCAGCGTTGGGCCTCAAGGGACCCAGTACTTC

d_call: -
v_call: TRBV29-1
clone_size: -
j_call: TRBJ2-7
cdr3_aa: CRAKGVRYSPYEQYF
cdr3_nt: TGCAGAGCCAAGGGGGTACGGTATTCCCCCTACGAGCAGTACTTC

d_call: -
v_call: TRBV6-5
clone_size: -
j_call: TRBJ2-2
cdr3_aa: CASIPIGAGGELFF
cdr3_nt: TGTGCCAGCATTCCCATAGGGGCGGGCGGGGAGCTGTTTTTT

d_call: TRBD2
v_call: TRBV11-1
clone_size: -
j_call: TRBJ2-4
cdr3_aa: CASGFPRTRGTKNIQYF
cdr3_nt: TGTGCCAGCGGCTTTCCCCGGACTAGAGGGACCAAAAACATTCAGTACTTC

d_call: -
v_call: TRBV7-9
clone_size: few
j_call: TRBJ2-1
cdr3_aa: CGSSDNLSENNERFF
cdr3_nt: TGTGGCAGCAGTGACAATTTATCCGAAAACAATGAGCGGTTCTTC

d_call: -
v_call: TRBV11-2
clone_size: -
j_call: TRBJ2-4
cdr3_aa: CASSQGDVGNIQCF
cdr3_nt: TGTGCCAGCAGCCAAGGAGATGTGGGGAACATTCAGTGCTTC

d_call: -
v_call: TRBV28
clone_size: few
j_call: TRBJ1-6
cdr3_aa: CANSLGLTNNSPLHF
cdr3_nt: TGTGCCAACAGTTTGGGTTTAACAAATAATTCACCCCTCCACTTT

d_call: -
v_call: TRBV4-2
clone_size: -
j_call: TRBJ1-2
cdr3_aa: CASSHDMGRGGCYTF
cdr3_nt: TGTGCCAGCAGCCACGATATGGGCAGGGGTGGCTGCTACACCTTC

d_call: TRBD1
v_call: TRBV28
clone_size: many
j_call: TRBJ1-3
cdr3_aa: CASRDSLIHTIYF
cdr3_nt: TGTGCCAGCCGGGACAGCCTCATCCACACCATATATTTT

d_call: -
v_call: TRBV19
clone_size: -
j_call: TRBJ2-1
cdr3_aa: CASSRGGGGRSNEQFF
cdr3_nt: TGTGCCAGTAGTCGGGGAGGGGGCGGGAGATCCAATGAGCAGTTCTTC

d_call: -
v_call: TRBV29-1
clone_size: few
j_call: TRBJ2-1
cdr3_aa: CSVDQNEQFF
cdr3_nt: TGCAGCGTAGATCAAAATGAGCAGTTCTTC

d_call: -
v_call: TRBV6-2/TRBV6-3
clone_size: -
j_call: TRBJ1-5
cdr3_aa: CASTLDSYSNRLQHF
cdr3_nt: TGTGCCAGCACCCTCGATAGTTATAGCAATCGGCTCCAGCATTTT

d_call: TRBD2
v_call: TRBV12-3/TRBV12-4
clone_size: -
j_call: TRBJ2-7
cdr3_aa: CASSLLAGGPPYEQYF
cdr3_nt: TGTGCCAGCAGTTTATTAGCGGGAGGGCCTCCCTACGAGCAGTACTTC

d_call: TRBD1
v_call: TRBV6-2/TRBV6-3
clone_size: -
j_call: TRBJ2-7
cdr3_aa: CTSRGIYEQYF
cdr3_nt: TGTACCAGCAGGGGGATCTACGAGCAGTACTTC

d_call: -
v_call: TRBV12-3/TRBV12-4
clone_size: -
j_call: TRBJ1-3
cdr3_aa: CASCPVSSRNTIYF
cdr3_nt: TGCGCCAGCTGTCCTGTTAGCTCTAGGAACACCATATATTTT

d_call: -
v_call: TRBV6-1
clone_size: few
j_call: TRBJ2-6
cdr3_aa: CASSEFSRGANVLTF
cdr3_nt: TGTGCCAGCAGTGAATTCTCCCGAGGGGCCAACGTCCTGACTTTC

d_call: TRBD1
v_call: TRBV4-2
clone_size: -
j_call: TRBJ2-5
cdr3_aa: CASCQGAETQYF
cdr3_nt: TGTGCCAGCTGCCAGGGGGCCGAGACCCAGTACTTC

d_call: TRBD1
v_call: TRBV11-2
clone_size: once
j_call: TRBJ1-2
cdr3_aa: CVSSLGGTALGGYTF
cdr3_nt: TGTGTCAGTAGCTTAGGCGGGACAGCCCTAGGAGGCTACACCTTC

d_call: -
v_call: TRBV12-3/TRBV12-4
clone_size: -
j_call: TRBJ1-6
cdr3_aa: CASSSVTWDSPLHF
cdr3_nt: TGTGCCAGCAGCTCCGTGACATGGGATTCACCCCTCCACTTT

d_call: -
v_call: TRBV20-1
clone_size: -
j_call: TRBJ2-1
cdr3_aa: CNASLDYYNEQFF
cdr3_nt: TGCAACGCTAGTCTGGACTACTACAATGAGCAGTTCTTC

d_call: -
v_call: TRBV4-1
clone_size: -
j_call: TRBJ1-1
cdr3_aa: CASSQVNSGTESFF
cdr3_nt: TGTGCCAGCAGCCAAGTAAACTCGGGCACTGAATCTTTCTTT

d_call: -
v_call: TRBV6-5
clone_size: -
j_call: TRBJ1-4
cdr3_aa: CAISYSRGTNEELFF
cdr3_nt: TGTGCCATCAGTTACTCCCGGGGGACTAATGAAGAACTGTTTTTT

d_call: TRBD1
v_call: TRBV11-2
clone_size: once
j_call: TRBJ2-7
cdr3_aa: CTSSLTGESYEQCF
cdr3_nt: TGTACCAGCAGCCTAACAGGGGAATCCTACGAGCAGTGCTTC

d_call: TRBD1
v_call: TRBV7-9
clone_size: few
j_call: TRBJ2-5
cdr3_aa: CASSFWGQGRETQYF
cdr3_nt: TGTGCCAGCAGCTTCTGGGGACAGGGAAGAGAGACCCAGTACTTC

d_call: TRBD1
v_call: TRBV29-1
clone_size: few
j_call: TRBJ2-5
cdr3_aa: CGVEADRGRAETQYF
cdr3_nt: TGCGGCGTTGAAGCGGATAGGGGGCGAGCAGAGACCCAGTACTTC

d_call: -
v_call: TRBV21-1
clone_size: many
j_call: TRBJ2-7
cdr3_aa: CASSKGDSASYEQYF
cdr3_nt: TGTGCCAGCAGCAAAGGGGACTCTGCTTCCTACGAGCAGTACTTC

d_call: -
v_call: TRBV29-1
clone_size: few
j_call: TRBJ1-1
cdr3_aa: CSVHQAQGGSEAFF
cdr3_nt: TGCAGCGTCCACCAAGCTCAGGGAGGTAGTGAAGCTTTCTTT

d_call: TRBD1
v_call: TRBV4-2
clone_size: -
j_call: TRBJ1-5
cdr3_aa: CASSQGTGNQPKHF
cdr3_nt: TGTGCCAGCAGCCAAGGGACAGGGAATCAGCCCAAGCATTTT

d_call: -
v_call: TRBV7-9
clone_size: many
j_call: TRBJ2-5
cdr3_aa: CASSLDRSLSSETQYF
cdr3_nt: TGTGCCAGCAGCTTAGACCGATCCCTATCGTCAGAGACCCAGTACTTC

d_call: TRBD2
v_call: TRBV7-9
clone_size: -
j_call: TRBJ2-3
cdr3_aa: CASSLLAGGTIDTQYF
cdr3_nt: TGTGCCAGCAGCTTACTAGCGGGAGGGACCATAGATACGCAGTATTTT

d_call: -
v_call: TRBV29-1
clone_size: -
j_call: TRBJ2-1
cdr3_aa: CSVEEAQDMLIDEQFF
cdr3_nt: TGCAGCGTTGAAGAAGCCCAGGACATGTTAATCGACGAGCAGTTCTTC

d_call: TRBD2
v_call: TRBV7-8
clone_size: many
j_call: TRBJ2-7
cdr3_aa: CASSLGSGGNYEQYF
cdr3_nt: TGTGCCAGCAGCTTAGGTTCGGGAGGGAACTACGAGCAGTACTTC

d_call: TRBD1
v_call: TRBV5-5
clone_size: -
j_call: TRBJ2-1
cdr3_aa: CASGPGQGPYDEQFF
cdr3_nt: TGTGCCAGCGGCCCTGGACAGGGTCCCTACGATGAGCAGTTCTTT

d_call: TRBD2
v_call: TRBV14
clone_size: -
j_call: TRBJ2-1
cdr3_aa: CASSRDGTSGNPHNEQFF
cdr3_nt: TGTGCCAGCAGCCGAGACGGGACTAGCGGGAACCCCCACAATGAGCAGTTCTTC

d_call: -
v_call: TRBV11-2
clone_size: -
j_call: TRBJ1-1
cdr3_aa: CVSSRGRAGVLSEAFF
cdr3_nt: TGTGTCAGCAGCCGAGGTAGGGCAGGGGTCCTCAGTGAAGCTTTCTTT

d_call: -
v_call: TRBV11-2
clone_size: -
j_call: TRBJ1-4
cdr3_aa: CATSSDGFANEKLFF
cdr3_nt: TGTGCCACCAGCTCAGATGGGTTCGCTAATGAAAAACTGTTTTTT

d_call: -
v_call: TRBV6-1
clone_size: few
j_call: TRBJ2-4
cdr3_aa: CASSAAGVFDKNIQYF
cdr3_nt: TGTGCCAGCAGTGCCGCAGGGGTGTTCGACAAAAACATTCAGTACTTC

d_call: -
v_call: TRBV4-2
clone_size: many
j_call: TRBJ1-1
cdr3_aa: CASSTDQRGAEAFF
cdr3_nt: TGTGCCAGCAGCACAGACCAGAGAGGCGCTGAAGCTTTCTTT